The 21 T cell receptor beta chains listed next were all sequenced from one sample in a study of control samples from healthy donors and cancer patients. Some clones are missing from TCRdb's copy, which holds only in-frame ones; the method was immunoSEQ multiplex PCR. This table has approximately 69,000 clones, approximately 90% appearing once. Specimen: PBMCs. The receptors were gathered from a man aged 55 to 69 with colorectal cancer.

The chain combines TRBV24-1 with TRBJ1-2; 9 positions match TRBD1. CDR3 size: 15 residues. The trim removed 0 bases at V and 5 bases at J, leaving 3 bases unmatched. Germline CDR1 is KGHDR and CDR2 is SFDVKD. CDR3 in amino acids: CATSDLRGTGYGYTF. The DNA for the CDR3 is TGTGCCACCAGTGATTTGCGCGGGACAGGGTATGGCTACACCTTC.

The gene calls are TRBV2 and TRBJ2-3, with D possibly being TRBD2 (5 bases). This CDR3 has 12 amino acids. CDR1 and CDR2 (germline): SNHLY, FYNNEI. V shed 6 bases and J shed 4 bases, with 8 bases lying between them. The DNA of the CDR3 is TGTGCCAGCAGGGACTCCTCAGATACGCAGTATTTT. Amino acid sequence: CASRDSSDTQYF.

In its sample, this clone was seen once. The gene calls are TRBV12-3 or TRBV12-4 and TRBJ2-7; no clear D gene. The CDR3 has 13 residues. V dropped 5 bases and J dropped 2 bases, with 10 bases sitting between them. The CDR3 here is CASSLLFTYEQYF. CDR3 DNA: TGTGCCAGCAGTCTCCTATTCACCTACGAGCAGTACTTC.

About this clone: The junction differs from germline at one of its ends, possibly a read error. The rearrangement uses TRBV7-9 and TRBJ2-3; tentative D call: TRBD2 (5 bases). Germline lookup yields CDR1 SEHNR and CDR2 FQNEAQ (reference sequence). The CDR3 runs 14 residues. The CDR3: CASNLSDLPDTQYF. Here the CDR3 DNA reads TGTGCCAGCAACTTATCGGACTTACCAGATACGCAGTATTTT.

The rearrangement joins TRBV5-6 to TRBJ1-2; D gene ambiguous. There are 11 residues in the CDR3. Trimming removed 4 bases at V and 2 bases at J, with 3 bases between. Germline assignment: CDR1 SGHDT and CDR2 YYEEEE. The CDR3 DNA follows: TGTGCCAGCAGCCAAAACTATGGCTACACCTTC. As protein: CASSQNYGYTF.

This clone was detected only a few times. This chain connects TRBV10-3 to TRBJ1-2; tentatively, D is TRBD1 (5 bases). Germline-derived CDR1 and CDR2 are ENHRY and SYGVKD. The CDR3 covers 15 residues. Trimming left V 2 bases short and J 4 bases short, with 14 bases between. The CDR3: CAISEEVRGSYGYTF. CDR3 nucleotides: TGTGCCATCAGTGAGGAGGTTAGGGGTAGCTATGGCTACACCTTC.

CDR3 in amino acids: CASGAHSRGISYEQYF. In DNA form, the CDR3 reads TGTGCCAGCGGGGCACACTCGCGGGGGATATCCTACGAGCAGTACTTC. V gene TRBV2 combines with J gene TRBJ2-7; TRBD2 matches 7 bases. Germline CDR1 reads SNHLY; CDR2 reads FYNNEI. The CDR3 length is 16 residues. Trimming took 8 bases from V and 1 from J; bases not matched to a gene: 14.

The chain couples TRBV4-2 to TRBJ1-4; no reliable D call. The germline gives CDR1 LGHNA, CDR2 YNFKEQ. V was clipped by 6 bases and J by 0 bases, with 5 bases between them. This CDR3 has 13 residues. CDR3: CASRLATNEKLFF. The CDR3 DNA is TGTGCCAGCAGACTCGCAACTAATGAAAAACTGTTTTTT.

The rearrangement uses TRBV4-1 and TRBJ1-1; D unclear. V dropped 1 base and J dropped 0 bases, with 15 bases sitting between them. The V gene's germline CDR1 is MGHRA and CDR2 YSYEKL. CDR3 size: 17 residues. The CDR3 sequence is CASSQGPLLRLNTEAFF. In DNA form, the CDR3 reads TGCGCCAGCAGCCAAGGACCCCTCCTAAGGTTGAACACTGAAGCTTTCTTT.

The chain carries TRBV11-3 and TRBJ2-7; 8 nucleotides agree with TRBD1. The CDR3 extends over 15 amino acids. Germline V gene data show CDR1 as SGHNT and CDR2 as YENEEA. The V gene end was trimmed by 1 base and the J gene end by 2 bases; junction bases not matched to a gene: 4. Written as DNA, the CDR3 is TGTGCCAGCAGCTTAGCCGGACAGGGCCCCTACGAGCAGTACTTC. Its translation: CASSLAGQGPYEQYF.

This CDR3 reads CASSGGWDRRASPLHF. CDR3 DNA sequence: TGTGCCAGCAGTGGAGGTTGGGATAGGAGGGCCTCACCCCTCCACTTT. The chain joins TRBV2 to TRBJ1-6; D call uncertain. CDR1 and CDR2 (germline): SNHLY, FYNNEI. Trimming cost V 4 bases and J 10 bases, with 20 bases left between them. The CDR3 sequence is 16 residues long.

This clone was found once. The chain has TRBV6-1 and TRBJ1-2, with D possibly TRBD1 on 6 matching bases. The CDR3 has 16 amino acids. Trimming took 0 bases from V and 5 from J, leaving 16 bases between them. Germline CDR1 reads MNHNS; CDR2 reads SASEGT. DNA for the CDR3: TGTGCCAGCAGTGAAGCGGTTGCGGGGGCCGATTATGGCTACACCTTC. Amino acids: CASSEAVAGADYGYTF.

The rearrangement links TRBV21-1 to TRBJ1-5; TRBD1, the D gene given by the table, was not confirmed from the DNA. TRBV21-1 is given as a pseudogene. The CDR3 runs 15 residues. DNA of the CDR3: TGTGCCAGCAGCAAAGAAGGACAAGGTCGACAGCCCCAGCATTTT. Translation gives CASSKEGQGRQPQHF.

The gene calls are TRBV2 and TRBJ1-2; TRBD1 agrees at 8 bases. J was trimmed by 2 bases and V by 4 bases; bases with no gene match: 3. Germline CDR1 reads SNHLY; CDR2 reads FYNNEI. This CDR3 contains 14 residues. DNA for the CDR3: TGTGCCAGCAGTGTTGACAGGGGAAACTATGGCTACACCTTC. Amino acids: CASSVDRGNYGYTF.

This clone was seen only a few times. The CDR3 DNA reads as TGTGCCAGCAGTTACGTGGAAGAGACCCAGTACTTC. Translated, it gives CASSYVEETQYF. The chain uses TRBV6-6 and TRBJ2-5; D unclear. Trimming left V 2 bases short and J 3 bases short, with 4 bases between. Germline V gene sequence: CDR1 MNHNY, CDR2 SVGAGI (reference sequence). This CDR3 has 12 residues.

The chain employs TRBV14 and TRBJ1-2; D is ambiguous. The germline CDR1 and CDR2 sequences are SGHDN and FVKESK. The ends were cut back, 0 bases at V and 8 bases at J, with 13 bases in the middle. The CDR3 is made up of 14 amino acids. The CDR3 loop is CASSQDHGSGGYTF. In DNA, the CDR3 is TGTGCCAGCAGCCAAGATCACGGGTCCGGGGGCTACACCTTC.

This chain uses TRBV13 with TRBJ2-1; perhaps TRBD2 as D (6 bases). Between the trimmed V and J ends, which lost 6 bases and 4 bases, there was a span of 13 bases. CDR3 length: 14 amino acids. Germline V gene lookup returns CDR1 PRHDT and CDR2 FYEKMQ (reference sequence). Written as DNA, the CDR3 is TGTGCCAGCAGGTGGAGAGGGACTTACAATGAGCAGTTCTTC. It yields the protein CASRWRGTYNEQFF.

V usage is TRBV9 and J usage is TRBJ2-2; D may be TRBD1 or TRBD2 (6 bases each). There are 15 residues in the CDR3. Per the germline V gene, CDR1 is SGDLS and CDR2 is YYNGEE. V gave up 6 bases and J gave up 6 bases, with 18 bases separating them. Written as DNA, the CDR3 is TGTGCCAGCACCCCCCATGGGGGGCGCGCCGGGGAGCTGTTTTTT. This gives the protein CASTPHGGRAGELFF.

Here the CDR3 reads CASSSPRGGVGTGELFF. The CDR3 DNA reads as TGTGCCAGCAGTTCGCCCCGGGGCGGGGTGGGCACCGGGGAGCTGTTTTTT. The V gene is TRBV28, the J gene TRBJ2-2; possibly TRBD2 for D (6 bases). Germline V gives CDR1 MDHEN, CDR2 SYDVKM. The V and J ends lost 4 bases and 4 bases respectively, with 19 bases between them. The CDR3 totals 17 residues.

This clone has only one observation. V is TRBV11-1 and J is TRBJ2-7; a possible D gene is TRBD1 (6 bases). Trimming took 4 bases from V and 4 from J, leaving 8 bases between them. Germline-derived CDR1 and CDR2 are SGHAT and FQDESV (reference sequence). CDR3 length: 12 amino acids. CDR3 in amino acids: CASSSQGYEQYF. The CDR3 DNA follows: TGTGCCAGCAGCTCCCAGGGGTACGAGCAGTACTTC. Filled out from reference TRBV11-1 and TRBJ2-7, the complete variable domain reads EAEVAQSPRYKITEKSQAVAFWCDPISGHATLYWYRQILGQGPELLVQFQDESVVDDSQLPKDRFSAERLKGVDSTLKIQPAELGDSAMYLCASSSQGYEQYFGPGTRLTVT.

A note on this clone: Relative to the germline gene, one junction end is altered; a read error may explain this. The chain uses TRBV5-3 and TRBJ1-1, with 9 bases that match TRBD1. TRBV5-3 qualifies as an ORF whose function is uncertain. CDR3 length: 18 residues. The CDR3: CARSSDRGFWGPSTGAFF. CDR3 nucleotides: TGTGCCAGAAGCTCGGACAGGGGTTTTTGGGGGCCTAGCACTGGAGCTTTCTTT.